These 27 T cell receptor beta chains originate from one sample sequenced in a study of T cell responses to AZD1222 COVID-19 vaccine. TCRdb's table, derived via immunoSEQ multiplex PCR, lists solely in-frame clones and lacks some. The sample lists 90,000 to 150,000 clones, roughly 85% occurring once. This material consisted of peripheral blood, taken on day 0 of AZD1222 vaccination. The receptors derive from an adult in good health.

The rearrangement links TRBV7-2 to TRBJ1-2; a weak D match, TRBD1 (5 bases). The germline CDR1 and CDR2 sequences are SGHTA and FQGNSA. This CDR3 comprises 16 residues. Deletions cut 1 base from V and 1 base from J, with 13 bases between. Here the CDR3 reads CASSLGPGLSNYGYTF. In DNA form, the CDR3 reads TGTGCCAGCAGCTTAGGGCCGGGACTCAGTAACTATGGCTACACCTTC. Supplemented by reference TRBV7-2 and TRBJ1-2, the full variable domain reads GAGVSQSPSNKVTEKGKDVELRCDPISGHTALYWYRQSLGQGLEFLIYFQGNSAPDKSGLPSDRFSAERTGGSVSTLTIQRTQQEDSAVYLCASSLGPGLSNYGYTFGSGTRLTVV.

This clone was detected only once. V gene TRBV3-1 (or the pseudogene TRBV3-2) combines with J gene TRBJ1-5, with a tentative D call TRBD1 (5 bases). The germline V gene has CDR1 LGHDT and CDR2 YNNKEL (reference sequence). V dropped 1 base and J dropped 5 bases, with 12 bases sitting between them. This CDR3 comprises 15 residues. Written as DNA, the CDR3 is TGTGCCAGCAGCCAAGGGCCCGGGGCCTATCAGCCCCAGCATTTT. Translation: CASSQGPGAYQPQHF.

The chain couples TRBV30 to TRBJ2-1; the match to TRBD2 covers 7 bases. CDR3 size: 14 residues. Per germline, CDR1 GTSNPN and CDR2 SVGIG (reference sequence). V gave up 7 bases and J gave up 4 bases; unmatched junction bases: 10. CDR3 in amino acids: CALSRGRAYNEQFF. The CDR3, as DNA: TGTGCCTTATCACGGGGGAGGGCTTACAATGAGCAGTTCTTC.

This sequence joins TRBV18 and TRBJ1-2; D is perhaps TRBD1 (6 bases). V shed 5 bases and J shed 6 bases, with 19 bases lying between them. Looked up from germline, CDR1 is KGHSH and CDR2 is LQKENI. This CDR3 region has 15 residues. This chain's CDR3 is CASSTGRGLFNGYTF. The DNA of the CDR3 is TGTGCCAGCTCAACCGGCAGGGGCCTTTTTAATGGCTACACCTTC.

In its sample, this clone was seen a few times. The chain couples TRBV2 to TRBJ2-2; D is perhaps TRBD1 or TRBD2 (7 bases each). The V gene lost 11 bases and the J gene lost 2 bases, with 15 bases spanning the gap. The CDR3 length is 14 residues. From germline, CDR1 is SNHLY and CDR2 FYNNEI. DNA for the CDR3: TGTGCCTGTGAGCGGGACAGAAACACCGGGGAGCTGTTTTTT. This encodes CACERDRNTGELFF.

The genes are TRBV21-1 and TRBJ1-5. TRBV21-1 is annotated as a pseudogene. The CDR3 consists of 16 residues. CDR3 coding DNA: TGTGCCAGCAGCAAAGCGTGGGGAGGGAATGGTCAGCCCCAGCATTTT. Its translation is CASSKAWGGNGQPQHF.

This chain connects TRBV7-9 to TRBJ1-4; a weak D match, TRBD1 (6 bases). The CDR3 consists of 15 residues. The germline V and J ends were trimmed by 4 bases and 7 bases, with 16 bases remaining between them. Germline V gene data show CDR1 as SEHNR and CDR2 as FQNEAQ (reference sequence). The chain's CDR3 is CASSSPTGGGEKLFF. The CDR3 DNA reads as TGTGCCAGCAGCTCCCCGACAGGAGGGGGTGAAAAACTGTTTTTT.

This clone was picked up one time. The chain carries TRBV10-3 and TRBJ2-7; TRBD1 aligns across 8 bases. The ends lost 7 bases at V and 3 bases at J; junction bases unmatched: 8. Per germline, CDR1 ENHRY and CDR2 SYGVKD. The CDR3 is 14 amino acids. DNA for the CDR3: TGTGCCATCATGACAGGACAGGGAGGCTACGAGCAGTACTTC. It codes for CAIMTGQGGYEQYF.

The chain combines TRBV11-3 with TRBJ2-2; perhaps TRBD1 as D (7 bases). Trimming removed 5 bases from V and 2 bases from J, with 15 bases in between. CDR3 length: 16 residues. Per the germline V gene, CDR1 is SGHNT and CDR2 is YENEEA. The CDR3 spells CASSPFRGANTGELFF. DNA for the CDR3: TGTGCCAGCAGCCCGTTCAGGGGGGCCAACACCGGGGAGCTGTTTTTT. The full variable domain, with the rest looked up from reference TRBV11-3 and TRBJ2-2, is EAGVVQSPRYKIIEKKQPVAFWCNPISGHNTLYWYLQNLGQGPELLIRYENEEAVDDSQLPKDRFSAERLKGVDSTLKIQPAELGDSAVYLCASSPFRGANTGELFFGEGSRLTVL.

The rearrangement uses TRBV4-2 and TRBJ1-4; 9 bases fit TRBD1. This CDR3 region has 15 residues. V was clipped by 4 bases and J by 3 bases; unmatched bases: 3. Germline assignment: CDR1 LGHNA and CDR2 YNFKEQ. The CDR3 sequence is CASSRQGESNEKLFF. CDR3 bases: TGTGCCAGCAGCCGACAGGGGGAATCTAATGAAAAACTGTTTTTT.

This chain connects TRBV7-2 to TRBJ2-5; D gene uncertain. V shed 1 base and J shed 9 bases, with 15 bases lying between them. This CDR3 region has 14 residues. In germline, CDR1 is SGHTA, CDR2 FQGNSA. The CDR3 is CASSLGLNSQSQYF. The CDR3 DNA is TGTGCCAGCAGCTTAGGGCTCAACTCCCAATCCCAGTACTTC.

CDR3 coding DNA: TGTGCCAGCAGTGAACCCGGGACAGGGAAGGAAGCTTTCTTT. It encodes CASSEPGTGKEAFF. The chain combines TRBV25-1 with TRBJ1-1; 9 bases are a match to TRBD1. Per the germline V gene, CDR1 is MGHDK and CDR2 is SYGVNS. This CDR3 comprises 14 residues. V trimming: 2 bases; J trimming: 8 bases; junction bases outside the gene matches: 6.

The CDR3 sequence: CASSPSQGARTEAFF. The CDR3 region has the DNA TGCGCCAGCAGCCCATCACAGGGGGCGAGGACTGAAGCTTTCTTT. This rearrangement joins TRBV5-1 to TRBJ1-1; 9 bases align to TRBD1. The CDR3 consists of 15 residues. Trimming removed 4 bases from V and 5 bases from J; junction bases left unmatched: 9. The V gene's germline CDR1 is SGHRS and CDR2 YFSETQ.

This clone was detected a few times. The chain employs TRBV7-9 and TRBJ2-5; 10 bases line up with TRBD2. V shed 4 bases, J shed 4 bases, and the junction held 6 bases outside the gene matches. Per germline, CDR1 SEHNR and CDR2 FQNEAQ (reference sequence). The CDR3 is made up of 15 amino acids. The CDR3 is CASSSSGRAGETQYF. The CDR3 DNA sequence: TGTGCCAGCAGCTCGAGCGGGAGGGCTGGAGAGACCCAGTACTTC.

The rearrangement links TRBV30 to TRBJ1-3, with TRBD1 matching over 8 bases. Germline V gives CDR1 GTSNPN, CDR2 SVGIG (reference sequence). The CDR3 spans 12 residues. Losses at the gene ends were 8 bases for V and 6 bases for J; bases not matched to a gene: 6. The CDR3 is CAGQGFENTIYF. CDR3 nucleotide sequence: TGTGCCGGACAGGGCTTCGAAAACACCATATATTTT. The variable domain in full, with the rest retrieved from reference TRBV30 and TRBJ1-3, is SQTIHQWPATLVQPVGSPLSLECTVEGTSNPNLYWYRQAAGRGLQLLFYSVGIGQISSEVPQNLSASRPQDRQFILSSKKLLLSDSGFYLCAGQGFENTIYFGEGSWLTVV.

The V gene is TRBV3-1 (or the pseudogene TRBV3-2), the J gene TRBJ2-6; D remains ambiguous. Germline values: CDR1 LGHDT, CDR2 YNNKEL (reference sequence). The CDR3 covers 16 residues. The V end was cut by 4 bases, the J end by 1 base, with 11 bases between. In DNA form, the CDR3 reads TGTGCCAGCAGCCCATTGACGTCGTCTGGGGCCAACGTCCTGACTTTC. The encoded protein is CASSPLTSSGANVLTF.

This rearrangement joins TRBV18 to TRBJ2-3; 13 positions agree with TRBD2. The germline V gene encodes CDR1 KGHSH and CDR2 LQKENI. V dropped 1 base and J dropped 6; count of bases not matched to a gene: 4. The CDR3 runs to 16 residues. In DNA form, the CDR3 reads TGTGCCAGCTCACCACTTACTAGCGGGGGGGCCGATACGCAGTATTTT. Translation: CASSPLTSGGADTQYF.

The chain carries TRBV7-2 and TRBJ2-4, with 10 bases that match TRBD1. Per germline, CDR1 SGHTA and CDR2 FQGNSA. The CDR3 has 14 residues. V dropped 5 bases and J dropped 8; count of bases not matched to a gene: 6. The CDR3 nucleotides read TGTGCCAGCAGCACAGACAGGGGGCAGGACATTCAGTACTTC. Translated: CASSTDRGQDIQYF.

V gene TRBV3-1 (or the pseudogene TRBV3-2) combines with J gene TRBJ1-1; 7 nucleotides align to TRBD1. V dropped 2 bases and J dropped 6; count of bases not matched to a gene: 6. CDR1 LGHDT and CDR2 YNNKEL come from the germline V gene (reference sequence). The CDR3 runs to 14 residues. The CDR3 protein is CASSQSHQGAEAFF. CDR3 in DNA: TGTGCCAGCAGCCAATCTCACCAGGGGGCTGAAGCTTTCTTT.

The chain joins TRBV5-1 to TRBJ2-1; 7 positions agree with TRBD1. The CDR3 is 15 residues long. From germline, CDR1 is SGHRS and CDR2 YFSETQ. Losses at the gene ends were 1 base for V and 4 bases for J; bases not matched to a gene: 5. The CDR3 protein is CASSLPTGTYNEQFF. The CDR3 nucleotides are TGCGCCAGCAGCTTGCCGACAGGGACATACAATGAGCAGTTCTTC.

Here the CDR3 DNA reads TGTGCCAGCAGCTTAGATCTCATCGAAGGGACAGGGGCCTACGAGCAGTACTTC. It is translated as CASSLDLIEGTGAYEQYF. The chain uses TRBV11-3 and TRBJ2-7; TRBD1 aligns across 10 bases. With 0 bases clipped from V and 2 bases from J, the junction kept 10 bases outside the gene matches. Germline CDR1 and CDR2: SGHNT and YENEEA. CDR3 length: 18 amino acids.

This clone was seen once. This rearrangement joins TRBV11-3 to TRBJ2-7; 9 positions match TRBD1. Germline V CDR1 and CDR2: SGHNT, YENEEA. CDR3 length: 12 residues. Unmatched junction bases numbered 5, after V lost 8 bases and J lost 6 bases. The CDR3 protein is CASQGTGSEQYF. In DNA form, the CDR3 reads TGTGCCAGCCAGGGGACAGGGAGCGAGCAGTACTTC.

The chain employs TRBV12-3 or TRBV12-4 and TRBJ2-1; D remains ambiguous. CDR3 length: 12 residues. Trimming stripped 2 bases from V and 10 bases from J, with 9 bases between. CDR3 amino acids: CASSLIIPEQFF. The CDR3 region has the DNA TGTGCCAGCAGTTTAATCATCCCGGAGCAGTTCTTC.

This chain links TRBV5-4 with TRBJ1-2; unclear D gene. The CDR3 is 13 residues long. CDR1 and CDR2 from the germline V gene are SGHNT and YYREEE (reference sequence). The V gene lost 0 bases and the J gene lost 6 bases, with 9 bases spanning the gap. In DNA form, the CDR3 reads TGTGCCAGCAGCTTGGAGACAACTGATGGCTACACCTTC. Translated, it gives CASSLETTDGYTF.

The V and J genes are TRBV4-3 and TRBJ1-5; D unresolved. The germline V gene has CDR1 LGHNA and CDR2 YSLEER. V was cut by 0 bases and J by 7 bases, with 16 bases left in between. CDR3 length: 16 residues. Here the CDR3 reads CASSQDLRVSQQPQHF. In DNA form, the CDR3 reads TGCGCCAGCAGCCAAGATCTACGGGTGAGCCAGCAGCCCCAGCATTTT.

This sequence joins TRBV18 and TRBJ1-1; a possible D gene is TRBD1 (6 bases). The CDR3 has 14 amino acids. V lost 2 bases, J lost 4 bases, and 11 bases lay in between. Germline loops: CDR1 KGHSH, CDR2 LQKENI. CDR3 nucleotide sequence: TGTGCCAGCTCACCAGGGCAGGGGTTCACTGAAGCTTTCTTT. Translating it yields CASSPGQGFTEAFF.

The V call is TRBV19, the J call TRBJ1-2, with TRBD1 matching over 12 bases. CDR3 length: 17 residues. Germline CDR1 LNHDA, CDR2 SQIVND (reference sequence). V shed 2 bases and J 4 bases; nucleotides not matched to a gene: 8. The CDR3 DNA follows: TGTGCCAGTAGTATAACTACCGGGACAGGGGGCAGCTATGGCTACACCTTC. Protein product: CASSITTGTGGSYGYTF.